This T cell receptor beta chain was sequenced during a study of T-cell reconstitution after alpha-beta-depleted transplantation in children. General study findings and limits: The authors attributed T-cell counts and diversity one year after transplant mostly to newly produced T cells. Alpha-beta T cells about two months after transplant reportedly derived from several hundred expanded graft clones. From surviving recipient T cells and thymic progenitors came the high day-60 TCRbeta diversity observed in some patients.

The authors prepared the TCRbeta library with unique molecular identifiers. One entry per CDR3 protein results from TCRdb running MiXCR on the PCR reads. The sample holds 700,000 to 950,000 distinct CDR3 sequences, 16% seen once. In the case of this clonotype: Its cognate antigen is unknown.

V shed 3 bases, J shed 1 base, and the junction held 9 bases outside the gene matches. CDR1 and CDR2 from the germline V gene are MNHEY and SVGEGT. This CDR3 spans 17 amino acids. The V call is TRBV6-2 or TRBV6-3, the J call TRBJ2-1, with 7 nucleotides matching TRBD2. The TCR was taken from a male patient between 5 and 17 years old who had a stem cell transplant for acute lymphoblastic leukemia, so the T cells may come from the graft donor. Material: PBMCs, mostly from graft donor cells, obtained 360 days after TCRalphabeta/CD19-depleted stem cell transplant. The CDR3 DNA sequence: TGTGCCAGCAGTTATTCCTTATGGACTAGTTCCTACAATGAGCAGTTCTTC. It translates to CASSYSLWTSSYNEQFF.